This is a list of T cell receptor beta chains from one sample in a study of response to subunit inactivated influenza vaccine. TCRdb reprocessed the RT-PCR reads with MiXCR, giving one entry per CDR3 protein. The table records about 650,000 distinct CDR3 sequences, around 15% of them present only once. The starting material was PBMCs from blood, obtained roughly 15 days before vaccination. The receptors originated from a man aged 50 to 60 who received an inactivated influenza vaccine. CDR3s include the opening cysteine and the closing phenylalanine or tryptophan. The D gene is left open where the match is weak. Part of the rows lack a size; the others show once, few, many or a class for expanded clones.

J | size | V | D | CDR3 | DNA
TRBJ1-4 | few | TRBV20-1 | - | CSAMSGVGDEKLFF | TGCAGTGCTATGTCCGGGGTGGGGGATGAAAAACTGTTTTTT
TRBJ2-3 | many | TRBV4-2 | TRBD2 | CASSSGLAADTQYF | TGTGCCAGCAGCTCGGGACTAGCGGCAGATACGCAGTATTTT
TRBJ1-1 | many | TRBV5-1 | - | CASSPRTADDSEAFF | TGCGCCAGCAGCCCAAGGACAGCAGACGACTCTGAAGCTTTCTTT
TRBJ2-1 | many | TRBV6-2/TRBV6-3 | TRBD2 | CASKAAGGPGNEQFF | TGTGCCAGCAAGGCGGCGGGGGGGCCTGGCAATGAGCAGTTCTTC
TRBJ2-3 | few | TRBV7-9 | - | CASSSPQGRSTDTQYF | TGTGCCAGCAGCTCCCCTCAGGGAAGGAGCACAGATACGCAGTATTTT
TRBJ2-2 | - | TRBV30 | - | CAWSVLTGELFF | TGTGCCTGGAGTGTACTTACCGGGGAGCTGTTTTTT
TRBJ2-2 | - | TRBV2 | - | CASSASRKELFF | TGTGCCAGCAGTGCCAGTAGGAAGGAGCTGTTTTTT
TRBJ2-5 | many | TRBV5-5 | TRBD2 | CASSLAGTSQPGAQYF | TGTGCCAGCAGCTTGGCCGGGACTAGCCAACCAGGGGCCCAGTACTTC
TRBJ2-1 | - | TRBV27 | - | CASSLPVPGPRSSYNEQFF | TGTGCCAGCAGTTTACCCGTACCTGGCCCTAGAAGCTCCTACAATGAGCAGTTCTTC
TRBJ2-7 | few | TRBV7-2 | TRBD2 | CASSPTPLAGTYYEQYF | TGTGCCAGCAGCCCAACCCCACTAGCGGGAACCTACTACGAGCAGTACTTC
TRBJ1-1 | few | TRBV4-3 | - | CASSQDRAIHTELEAFF | TGCGCCAGCAGCCAAGATCGGGCAATCCACACCGAATTAGAAGCTTTCTTT
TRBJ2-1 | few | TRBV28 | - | CASWTPRSLRNNEQFF | TGTGCCAGCTGGACCCCTAGGTCGTTAAGAAACAATGAGCAGTTCTTC
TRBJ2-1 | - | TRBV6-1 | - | CASSTPARYNEQFF | TGTGCCAGCAGTACACCCGCGCGCTACAATGAGCAGTTCTTC
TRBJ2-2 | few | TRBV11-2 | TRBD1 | CASSKDRVLTGELFF | TGTGCCAGCAGCAAGGACAGGGTCCTCACCGGGGAGCTGTTTTTT
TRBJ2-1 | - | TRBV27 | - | CASSSFTEQFF | TGTGCCAGCAGTTCCTTTACCGAGCAGTTCTTC
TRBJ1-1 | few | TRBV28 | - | CATQFPRPRNTEAFF | TGTGCCACCCAGTTTCCCCGACCACGGAACACTGAAGCTTTCTTT
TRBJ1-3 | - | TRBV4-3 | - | CASSQVGEGNTIYF | TGCGCCAGCAGCCAAGTAGGGGAGGGAAACACCATATATTTT
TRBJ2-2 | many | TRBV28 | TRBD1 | CASSPAYRGPTGELFF | TGTGCCAGCAGTCCCGCCTACAGGGGGCCCACCGGGGAGCTGTTTTTT
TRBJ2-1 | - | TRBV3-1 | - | CASSQLTGNEQFF | TGTGCCAGCAGCCAACTTACGGGGAATGAGCAGTTCTTC
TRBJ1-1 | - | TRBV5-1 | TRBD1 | CASSSTGTGGTEAFF | TGCGCCAGCAGCTCCACCGGGACAGGTGGGACTGAAGCTTTCTTT
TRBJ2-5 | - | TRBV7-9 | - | CASSLAEAGHETQYF | TGTGCCAGCAGCTTAGCGGAGGCAGGACATGAGACCCAGTACTTC
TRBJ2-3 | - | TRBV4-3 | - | CASSEGHLVTDTQYF | TGCGCCAGCAGCGAGGGACACCTAGTCACAGATACGCAGTATTTT
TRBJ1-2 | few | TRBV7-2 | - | CASSLAYINTGSYGYTF | TGTGCCAGCAGCTTAGCCTACATTAACACAGGGAGCTATGGCTACACCTTC
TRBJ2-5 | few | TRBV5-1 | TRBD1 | CASSPGQKQETQYF | TGCGCCAGCAGCCCGGGACAGAAACAAGAGACCCAGTACTTC
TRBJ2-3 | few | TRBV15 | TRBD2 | CATSRLSGRSGDTQYF | TGTGCCACCAGCAGACTTAGCGGGAGATCGGGAGATACGCAGTATTTT
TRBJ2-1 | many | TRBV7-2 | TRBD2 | CASSLLGLASDEQFF | TGTGCCAGCAGCTTATTGGGACTAGCAAGCGATGAGCAGTTCTTC
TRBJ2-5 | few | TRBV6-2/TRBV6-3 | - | CASRGNEGNQETQYF | TGTGCCAGCAGAGGAAACGAGGGGAACCAAGAGACCCAGTACTTC